Listed below are T cell receptor beta chains from one sample, sequenced in a study of T cell responses to AZD1222 COVID-19 vaccine. Only in-frame clones appear in the TCRdb table, and some are missing; sequencing was by immunoSEQ multiplex PCR. The sample yields about 150,000 clones, 75% to 95% seen once. The sample in question was peripheral blood, obtained on day 0 of AZD1222 vaccination. All receptors derive from an adult in good health. The CDR3 runs from the conserved cysteine through the conserved F or W. Each record gives: J gene, V gene, clone size, D gene, CDR3 length, CDR3 DNA, CDR3 protein. D genes are given only for firm matches. Size tells how often a clone was seen (once, few, many) or the class of an expanded clone, and some rows leave it out.

>TRBJ2-3|TRBV6-5|once|-|14
TGTGCCAGCAACAGGGATTCGATCACAGATACGCAGTATTTT
CASNRDSITDTQYF
>TRBJ2-1|TRBV18|-|-|16
TGTGCCAGCTCACCACCCGGCACCCGCTCCTACAATGAGCAGTTCTTC
CASSPPGTRSYNEQFF
>TRBJ1-4|TRBV19|few|-|13
TGTGCCAGTAGTTCCCAGGGTCAATTGGAACTGTTTTTT
CASSSQGQLELFF
>TRBJ1-2|TRBV28|-|-|15
TGTGCCAGCAGTTTAAGGTCGGGGGGGCTAGGTGGCTACACCTTC
CASSLRSGGLGGYTF
>TRBJ2-5|TRBV7-9|-|-|14
TGTGCCAGCAGCTTAGGGGCAGGGAGTGAGACCCAGTACTTC
CASSLGAGSETQYF
>TRBJ2-5|TRBV3-1/TRBV3-2|once|-|15
TGTGCCAGCAGCCAAGCGTTAGCGGCGCCAGAGACCCAGTACTTC
CASSQALAAPETQYF
>TRBJ1-1|TRBV7-3|-|-|13
TGTGCCAGCAGCCGACAGGAGAACACTGAAGCTTTCTTT
CASSRQENTEAFF
>TRBJ1-4|TRBV3-1/TRBV3-2|-|TRBD1|16
TGTGCCAGCAGCCCTCGTCGACAGGGCCCCCGGGAAAAACTGTTTTTT
CASSPRRQGPREKLFF
>TRBJ2-1|TRBV19|-|TRBD2|16
TGTGCCAGTAGGGAACGTCTAGCGGGGGGTTACAATGAGCAGTTCTTC
CASRERLAGGYNEQFF
>TRBJ1-2|TRBV5-1|-|-|16
TGCGCCAGCAGCTTGGAAATCGCAGGGGCCCTCTATGGCTACACCTTC
CASSLEIAGALYGYTF
>TRBJ1-1|TRBV7-6|-|TRBD1|16
TGTGCCAGCAGCTTGGCTTACAGGGGGCCGAACACTGAAGCTTTCTTT
CASSLAYRGPNTEAFF
>TRBJ1-1|TRBV6-5|-|-|14
TGTGCCAGCAGTTACTCGACCTCTAGCACTGAAGCTTTCTTT
CASSYSTSSTEAFF
>TRBJ2-7|TRBV28|-|TRBD1|12
TGTGCCAGCAGCCTGGGACAGAGCGAGCAGTACTTC
CASSLGQSEQYF
>TRBJ2-1|TRBV5-4|-|-|16
TGTGCCAGCAGCTCTGCTAGCCGAATCTACCCCAATGAGCAGTTCTTC
CASSSASRIYPNEQFF
>TRBJ1-4|TRBV4-3|-|-|15
TGCGCCAGCAGCCAACCCTCGGGGGCCGATGAAAAACTGTTTTTT
CASSQPSGADEKLFF
>TRBJ1-6|TRBV11-3|-|-|20
TGTGCCAGCAGCTTAGAACGATCCCCGGGACCGAGCTCCTATAATTCACCCCTCCACTTT
CASSLERSPGPSSYNSPLHF
>TRBJ2-3|TRBV6-5|once|TRBD2|15
TGTGCCAGCAGTAAACTAGCGGGGGGGCCAGATACGCAGTATTTT
CASSKLAGGPDTQYF
>TRBJ1-3|TRBV2|-|-|15
TGTGCCAGCAGGGGTAGTGGAGGGCTTGGAAACACCATATATTTT
CASRGSGGLGNTIYF
>TRBJ2-7|TRBV5-6|-|-|13
TGTGCCAGCAGCTTGTGGTCTGGGTACGAGCAGTACTTC
CASSLWSGYEQYF
>TRBJ2-3|TRBV4-2|medium-sized|TRBD2|16
TGTGCCAGCAGTGACCCGGGACTAGCGGGAGTAGATACGCAGTATTTT
CASSDPGLAGVDTQYF
>TRBJ1-1|TRBV13|-|-|13
TGTGCCAGCAGCTTAGGGTGGATGGCTGAAGCTTTCTTT
CASSLGWMAEAFF
>TRBJ1-1|TRBV13|-|-|12
TGTGCCAGCAGCTTGGCTTACACTGAAGCTTTCTTT
CASSLAYTEAFF
>TRBJ1-5|TRBV7-9|-|TRBD1|14
TGTGCCAGCGGTAAGACAGGGGACAATCAGCCCCAGCATTTT
CASGKTGDNQPQHF
>TRBJ1-6|TRBV18|once|-|13
TGTGCCAGCTCACCAGGGGATGGTTCACCCCTCCACTTT
CASSPGDGSPLHF
>TRBJ2-2|TRBV25-1|-|-|13
TGTGCCAGCAGTCTGGTCAGTACCGGGGAGCTGTTTTTT
CASSLVSTGELFF
>TRBJ1-5|TRBV7-6|-|TRBD1|21
TGTGCCAGCAGCTTAGGAACTCGCCGACAGGGATGCGGATATAGCAATCAGCCCCAGCATTTT
CASSLGTRRQGCGYSNQPQHF
>TRBJ2-1|TRBV28|-|TRBD2|15
TGTGCCAGCAGGACGACTAGCGGGGGCGTGCATGAGCAGTTCTTC
CASRTTSGGVHEQFF
>TRBJ1-4|TRBV4-1|-|-|14
TGCGCCAGCAGCCCGGGACAATTGGCCAAAAAACTGTTTTTT
CASSPGQLAKKLFF